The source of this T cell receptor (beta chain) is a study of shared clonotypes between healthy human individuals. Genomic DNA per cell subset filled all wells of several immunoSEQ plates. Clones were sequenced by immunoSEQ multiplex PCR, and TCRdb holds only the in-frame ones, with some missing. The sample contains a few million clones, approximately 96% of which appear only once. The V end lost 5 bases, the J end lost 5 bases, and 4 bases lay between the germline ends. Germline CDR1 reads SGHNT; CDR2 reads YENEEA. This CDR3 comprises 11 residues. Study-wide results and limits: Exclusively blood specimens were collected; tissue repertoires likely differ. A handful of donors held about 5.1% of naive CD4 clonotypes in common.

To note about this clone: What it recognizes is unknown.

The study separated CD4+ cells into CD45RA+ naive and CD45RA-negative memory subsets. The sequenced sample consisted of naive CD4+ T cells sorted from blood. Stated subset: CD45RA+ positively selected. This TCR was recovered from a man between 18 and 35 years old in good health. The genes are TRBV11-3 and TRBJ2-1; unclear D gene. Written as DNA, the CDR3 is TGTGCCAGCAGCGGTAACAATGAGCAGTTCTTC. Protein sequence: CASSGNNEQFF.